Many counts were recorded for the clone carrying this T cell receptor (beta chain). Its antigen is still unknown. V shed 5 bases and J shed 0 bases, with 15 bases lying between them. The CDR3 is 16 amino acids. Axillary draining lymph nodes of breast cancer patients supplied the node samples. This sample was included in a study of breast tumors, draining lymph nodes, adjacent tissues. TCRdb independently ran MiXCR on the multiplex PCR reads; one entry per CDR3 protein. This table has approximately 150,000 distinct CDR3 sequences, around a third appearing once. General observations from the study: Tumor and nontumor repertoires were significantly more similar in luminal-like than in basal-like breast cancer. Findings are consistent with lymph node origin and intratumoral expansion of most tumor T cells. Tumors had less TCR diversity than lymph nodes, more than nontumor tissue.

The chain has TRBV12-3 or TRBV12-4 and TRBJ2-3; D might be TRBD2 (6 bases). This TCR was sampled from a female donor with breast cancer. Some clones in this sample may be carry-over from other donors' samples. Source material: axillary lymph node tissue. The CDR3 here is CASSPAMGTSTDTQYF. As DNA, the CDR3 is TGTGCCAGCAGTCCGGCGATGGGGACTAGCACAGATACGCAGTATTTT.